The 8 T cell receptor beta chains reported below all come from one sample, sequenced in a study of T-cell memory formation after mild COVID-19. MiXCR, applied by TCRdb to the 5' RACE reads, yields one record per CDR3 protein. This table holds hundreds of thousands of distinct CDR3 sequences, around 14% found once. The sample taken for sequencing was PBMCs or a T cell subset sorted from them (not recorded which). These receptors were collected from a man between 18 and 29 years old who had mild COVID-19 (a few samples of this study predate the infection). Cell type and time point are not known.

The gene calls are TRBV29-1 and TRBJ2-7; TRBD2 matches at 10 bases. CDR1 is SQVTM, CDR2 ANQGSEA, per germline. V was pared by 4 bases and J by 4 bases, with 7 bases of the junction left unmatched. The CDR3 covers 14 residues. The CDR3 region is CSVVEAGGPYEQYF. CDR3 DNA sequence: TGCAGCGTTGTAGAAGCGGGGGGGCCGTACGAGCAGTACTTC.

The chain joins TRBV12-3 or TRBV12-4 to TRBJ1-2; 7 positions match TRBD1. V trimming: 5 bases; J trimming: 2 bases; junction bases outside the gene matches: 5. This CDR3 region has 14 residues. The CDR3 DNA follows: TGTGCCAGCAGTCCAGGGGGTGAGAACTATGGCTACACCTTC. Translation: CASSPGGENYGYTF.

This clonotype was seen many times. This chain uses TRBV11-3 with TRBJ2-3; D gene unclear. The CDR3 totals 12 residues. Germline CDR1 reads SGHNT; CDR2 reads YENEEA. The germline V and J ends were trimmed by 3 bases and 6 bases, with 7 bases remaining between them. The chain's CDR3 is CASSFGFDTQYF. CDR3 in DNA: TGTGCCAGCAGCTTCGGCTTTGATACGCAGTATTTT.

The V gene is TRBV5-4, the J gene TRBJ2-1, with TRBD2 matching over 12 bases. The CDR3 loop spans 16 amino acids. Germline loops: CDR1 SGHNT, CDR2 YYREEE (reference sequence). Trimming removed 0 bases from V and 10 bases from J; junction bases left unmatched: 8. Written as DNA, the CDR3 is TGTGCCAGCAGCTTGGCGGTTCTAGCGGGGGGGCCGGAGCAGTTCTTC. Amino acids: CASSLAVLAGGPEQFF.

This clonotype was seen repeatedly, ten times or more. The chain employs TRBV14 and TRBJ1-1; D uncertain. V lost 7 bases and J 5 bases, leaving 14 bases between the germline ends. This CDR3 is 13 amino acids long. Germline-derived CDR1 and CDR2 are SGHDN and FVKESK. CDR3 sequence (DNA): TGTGCCAGCACCAGAGGGAGCGGGACTGAAGCTTTCTTT. Amino acid sequence: CASTRGSGTEAFF.

J is TRBJ2-7 and V is TRBV6-1; D unclear. The length of the CDR3 is 14 residues. Trimming removed 2 bases from V and 0 bases from J, with 8 bases in between. The V gene's germline CDR1 is MNHNS and CDR2 SASEGT. The DNA for the CDR3 is TGTGCCAGCAGTGAAATGGTCAGCTCCTACGAGCAGTACGTC. It is translated as CASSEMVSSYEQYV.

This clonotype was found a few times. The chain has TRBV12-3 or TRBV12-4 and TRBJ1-2; 12 nucleotides line up with TRBD1. The CDR3 loop spans 15 amino acids. Germline trimming cut 2 bases from V and 4 bases from J; bases unmatched to any gene: 2. In DNA form, the CDR3 reads TGTGCCAGCAGTTTAAGGGACAGGGGGCTCTATGGCTACACCTTC. It is translated as CASSLRDRGLYGYTF.

The V and J genes are TRBV20-1 and TRBJ2-1; D not certain. V was cut by 5 bases and J by 4 bases, with 6 bases left in between. Germline CDR1 DFQATT, CDR2 SNEGSKA (reference sequence). CDR3 length: 11 amino acids. The CDR3 reads CSAELYNEQFF. As DNA, the CDR3 is TGCAGTGCTGAGTTATACAATGAGCAGTTCTTC.